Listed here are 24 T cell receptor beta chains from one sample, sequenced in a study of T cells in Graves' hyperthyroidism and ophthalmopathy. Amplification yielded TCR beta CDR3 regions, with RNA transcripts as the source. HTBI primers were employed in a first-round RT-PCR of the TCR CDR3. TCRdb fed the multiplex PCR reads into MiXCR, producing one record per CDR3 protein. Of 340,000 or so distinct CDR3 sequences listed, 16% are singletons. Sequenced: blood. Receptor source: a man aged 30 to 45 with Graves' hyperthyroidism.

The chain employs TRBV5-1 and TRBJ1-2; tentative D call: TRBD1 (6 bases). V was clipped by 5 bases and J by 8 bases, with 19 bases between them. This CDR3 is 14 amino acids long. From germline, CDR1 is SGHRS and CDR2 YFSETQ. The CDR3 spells CASSRIGQGRGYTF. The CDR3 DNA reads TGCGCCAGCAGTCGGATCGGGCAGGGGAGAGGCTACACCTTC.

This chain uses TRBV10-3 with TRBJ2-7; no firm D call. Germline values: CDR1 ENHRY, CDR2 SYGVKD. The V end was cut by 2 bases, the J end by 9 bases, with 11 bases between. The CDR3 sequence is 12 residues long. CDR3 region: CAISEPAAGQYF. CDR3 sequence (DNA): TGTGCCATCAGTGAGCCCGCCGCTGGGCAGTACTTC.

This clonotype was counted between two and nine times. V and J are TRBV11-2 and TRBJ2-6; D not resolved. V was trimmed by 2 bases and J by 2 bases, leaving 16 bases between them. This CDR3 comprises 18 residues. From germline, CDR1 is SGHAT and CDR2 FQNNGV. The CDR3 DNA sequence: TGTGCCAGCAGCTTATCGGATATGGGGTTTGCTGGGGCCAACGTCCTGACTTTC. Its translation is CASSLSDMGFAGANVLTF.

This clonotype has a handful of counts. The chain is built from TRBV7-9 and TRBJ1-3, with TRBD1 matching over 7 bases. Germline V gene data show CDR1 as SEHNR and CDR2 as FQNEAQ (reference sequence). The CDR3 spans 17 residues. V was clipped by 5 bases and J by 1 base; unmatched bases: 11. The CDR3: CASSRQGAPISGNTIYF. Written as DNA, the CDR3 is TGTGCCAGCAGCAGACAGGGAGCCCCTATTTCTGGAAACACCATATATTTT.

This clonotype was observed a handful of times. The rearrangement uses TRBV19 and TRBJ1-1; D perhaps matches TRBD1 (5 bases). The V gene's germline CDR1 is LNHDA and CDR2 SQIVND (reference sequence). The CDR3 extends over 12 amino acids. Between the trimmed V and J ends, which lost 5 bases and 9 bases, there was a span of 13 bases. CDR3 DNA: TGTGCCAGTAGTTTCGGGACGGACAAAGCTTTCTTT. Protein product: CASSFGTDKAFF.

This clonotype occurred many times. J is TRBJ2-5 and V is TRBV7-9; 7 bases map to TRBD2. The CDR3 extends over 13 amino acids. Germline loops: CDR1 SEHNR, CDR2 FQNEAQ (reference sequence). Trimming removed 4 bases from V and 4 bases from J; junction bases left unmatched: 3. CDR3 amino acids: CASSSGLRETQYF. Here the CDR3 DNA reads TGTGCCAGCAGCTCGGGACTAAGAGAGACCCAGTACTTC.

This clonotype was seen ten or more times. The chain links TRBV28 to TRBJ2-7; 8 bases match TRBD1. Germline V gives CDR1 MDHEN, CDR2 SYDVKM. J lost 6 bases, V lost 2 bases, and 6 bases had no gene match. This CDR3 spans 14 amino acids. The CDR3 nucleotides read TGTGCCAGCAGTTTACAGGGGGCTTTGACCGAGCAGTACTTC. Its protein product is CASSLQGALTEQYF.

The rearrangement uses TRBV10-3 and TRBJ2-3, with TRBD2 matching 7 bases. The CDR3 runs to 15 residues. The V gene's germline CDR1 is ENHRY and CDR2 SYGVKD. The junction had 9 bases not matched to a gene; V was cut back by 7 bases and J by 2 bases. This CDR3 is CAIKGAGRYTDTQYF. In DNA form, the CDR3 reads TGTGCCATCAAAGGAGCGGGACGCTACACAGATACGCAGTATTTT.

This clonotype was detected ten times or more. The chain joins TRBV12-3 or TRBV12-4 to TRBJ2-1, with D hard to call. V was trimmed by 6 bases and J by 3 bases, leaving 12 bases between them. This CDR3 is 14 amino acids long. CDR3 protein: CASSFPGSYNEQFF. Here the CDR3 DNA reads TGTGCCAGCAGCTTCCCGGGTAGCTACAATGAGCAGTTCTTC.

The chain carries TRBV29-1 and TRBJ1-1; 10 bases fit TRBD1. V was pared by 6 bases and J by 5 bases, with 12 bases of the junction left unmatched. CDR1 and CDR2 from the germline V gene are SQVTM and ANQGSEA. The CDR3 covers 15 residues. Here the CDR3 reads CSVSPGTGDDTEAFF. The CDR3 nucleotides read TGCAGCGTGTCTCCAGGGACAGGGGATGATACTGAAGCTTTCTTT.

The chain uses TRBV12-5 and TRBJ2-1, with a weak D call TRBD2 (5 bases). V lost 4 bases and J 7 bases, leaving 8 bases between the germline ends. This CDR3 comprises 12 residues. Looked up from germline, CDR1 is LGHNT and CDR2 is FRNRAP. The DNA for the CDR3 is TGTGCTAGTGGTTCCACGGGGAATGAGCAGTTCTTC. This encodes CASGSTGNEQFF.

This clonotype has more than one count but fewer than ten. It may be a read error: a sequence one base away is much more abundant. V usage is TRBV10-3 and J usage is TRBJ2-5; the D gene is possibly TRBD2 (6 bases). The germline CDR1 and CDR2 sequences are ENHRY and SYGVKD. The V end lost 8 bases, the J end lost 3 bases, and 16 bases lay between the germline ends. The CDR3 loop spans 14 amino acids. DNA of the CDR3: TGTGCCATCGGCCTGGGACTTGGAAAAGAGACCCAGTACTTC. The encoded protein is CAIGLGLGKETQYF.

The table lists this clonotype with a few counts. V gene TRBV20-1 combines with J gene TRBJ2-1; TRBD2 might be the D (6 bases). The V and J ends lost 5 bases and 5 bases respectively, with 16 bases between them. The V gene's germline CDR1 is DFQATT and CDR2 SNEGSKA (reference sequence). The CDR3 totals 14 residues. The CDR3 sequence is CSARGWASDNEQFF. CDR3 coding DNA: TGCAGTGCTCGGGGGTGGGCTAGTGACAATGAGCAGTTCTTC.

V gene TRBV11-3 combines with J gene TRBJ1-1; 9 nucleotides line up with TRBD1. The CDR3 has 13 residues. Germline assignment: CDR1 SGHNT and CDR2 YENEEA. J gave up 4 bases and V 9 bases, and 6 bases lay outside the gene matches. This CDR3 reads CASMGQGGTEAFF. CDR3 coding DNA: TGTGCCAGTATGGGACAGGGTGGCACTGAAGCTTTCTTT.

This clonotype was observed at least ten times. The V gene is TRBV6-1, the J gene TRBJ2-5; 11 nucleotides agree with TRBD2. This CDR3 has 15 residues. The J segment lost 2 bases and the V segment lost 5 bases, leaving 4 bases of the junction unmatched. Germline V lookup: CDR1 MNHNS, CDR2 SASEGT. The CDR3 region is CASSPLAGEQETQYF. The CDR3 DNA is TGTGCCAGCAGTCCACTAGCGGGAGAACAAGAGACCCAGTACTTC.

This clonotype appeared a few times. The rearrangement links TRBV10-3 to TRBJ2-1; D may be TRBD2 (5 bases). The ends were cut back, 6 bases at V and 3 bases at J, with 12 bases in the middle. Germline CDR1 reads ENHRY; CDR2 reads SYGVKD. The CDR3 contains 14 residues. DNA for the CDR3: TGTGCCATCAGCGAGCTAGCTTTCTACAATGAGCAGTTCTTC. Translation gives CAISELAFYNEQFF.

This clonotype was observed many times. CDR3 sequence reads: CASSSEALNTEAFF. The CDR3 DNA follows: TGTGCCAGCAGTTCTGAGGCTTTGAACACTGAAGCTTTCTTT. The rearrangement uses TRBV28 and TRBJ1-1; D gene uncertain. Germline CDR1 reads MDHEN; CDR2 reads SYDVKM. V dropped 4 bases and J dropped 0 bases, with 9 bases sitting between them. CDR3 length: 14 residues.

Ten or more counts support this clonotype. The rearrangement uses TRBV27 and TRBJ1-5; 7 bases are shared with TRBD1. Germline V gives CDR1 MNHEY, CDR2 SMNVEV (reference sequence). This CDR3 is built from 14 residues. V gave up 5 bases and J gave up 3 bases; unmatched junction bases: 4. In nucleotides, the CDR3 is TGTGCCAGCAGTCCTGACAGGGACAATCAGCCCCAGCATTTT. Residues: CASSPDRDNQPQHF.

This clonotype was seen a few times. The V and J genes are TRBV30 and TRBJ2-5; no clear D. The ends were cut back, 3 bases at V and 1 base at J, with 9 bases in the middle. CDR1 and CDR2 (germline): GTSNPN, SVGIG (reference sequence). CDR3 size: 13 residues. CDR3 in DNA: TGTGCCTGGAGCTCTTCCTTCCAAGAGACCCAGTACTTC. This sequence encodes CAWSSSFQETQYF.

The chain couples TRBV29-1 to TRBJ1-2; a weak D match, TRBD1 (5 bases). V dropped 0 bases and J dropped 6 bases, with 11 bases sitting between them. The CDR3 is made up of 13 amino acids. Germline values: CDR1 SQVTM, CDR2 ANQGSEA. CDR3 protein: CSVEDRGADGYTF. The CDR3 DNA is TGCAGCGTTGAAGATCGAGGGGCGGATGGCTACACCTTC.

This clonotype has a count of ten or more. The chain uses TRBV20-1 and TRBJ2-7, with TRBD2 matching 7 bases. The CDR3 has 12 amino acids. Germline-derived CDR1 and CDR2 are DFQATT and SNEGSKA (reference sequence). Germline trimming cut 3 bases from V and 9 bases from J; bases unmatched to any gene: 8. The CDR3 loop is CSASLTSSGQYF. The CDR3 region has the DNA TGCAGTGCTAGTTTGACTAGCAGTGGGCAGTACTTC.

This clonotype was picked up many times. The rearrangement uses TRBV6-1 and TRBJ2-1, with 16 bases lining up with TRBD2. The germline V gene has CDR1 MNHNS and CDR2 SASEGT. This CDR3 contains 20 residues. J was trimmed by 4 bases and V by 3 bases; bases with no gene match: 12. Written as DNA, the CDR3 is TGTGCCAGCAGTGATAGGGGGACTAGCGGGAGGGCCCTTCCGTACAATGAGCAGTTCTTC. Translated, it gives CASSDRGTSGRALPYNEQFF.

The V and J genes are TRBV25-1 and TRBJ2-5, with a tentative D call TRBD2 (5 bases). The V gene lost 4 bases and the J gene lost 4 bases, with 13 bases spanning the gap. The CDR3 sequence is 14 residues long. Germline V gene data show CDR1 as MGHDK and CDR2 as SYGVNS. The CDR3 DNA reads TGTGCCAGCAGTGGTAAACTAGGTCTAGAGACCCAGTACTTC. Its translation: CASSGKLGLETQYF. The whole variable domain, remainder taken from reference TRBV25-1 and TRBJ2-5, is EADIYQTPRYLVIGTGKKITLECSQTMGHDKMYWYQQDPGMELHLIHYSYGVNSTEKGDLSSESTVSRIRTEHFPLTLESARPSHTSQYLCASSGKLGLETQYFGPGTRLLVL.

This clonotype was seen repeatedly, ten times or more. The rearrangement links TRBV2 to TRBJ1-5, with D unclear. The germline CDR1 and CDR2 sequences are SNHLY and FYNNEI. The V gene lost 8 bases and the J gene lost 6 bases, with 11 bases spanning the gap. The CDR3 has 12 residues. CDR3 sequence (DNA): TGTGCCAGCGAGGTTGGTATTCAGCCCCAGCATTTT. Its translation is CASEVGIQPQHF.